The next 12 T cell receptor beta chains were all read from a single sample in a study of CD8 T cells in ankylosing spondylitis. Overall study findings and caveats: What appeared characteristic of ankylosing spondylitis blood was a TCR beta motif of 7 or 8 highly homologous variants.

Their target antigens are unknown. A single record per CDR3 protein comes from TCRdb applying MiXCR to the 5' RACE reads. The sample shows hundreds of thousands of distinct CDR3 sequences, approximately 12% of them seen only once. Sequencing was done on a sample of blood, either unsorted or a sorted T cell fraction (not recorded which). The receptors stem from a male donor with ankylosing spondylitis.

This rearrangement joins TRBV15 to TRBJ2-7; D is perhaps TRBD1 or TRBD2 (5 bases each). This CDR3 spans 15 amino acids. Trimming removed 3 bases at V and 0 bases at J, with 12 bases between. CDR1 is LNHNV, CDR2 YYDKDF, per germline (reference sequence). CDR3 protein: CATSSPGRGSYEQYF. The CDR3 DNA follows: TGTGCCACCAGCAGCCCGGGACGGGGCTCCTACGAGCAGTACTTC.

In this sample, this clonotype turned up many times. The chain couples TRBV12-3 or TRBV12-4 to TRBJ1-4, with a tentative D call TRBD1 (6 bases). Trimming removed 7 bases at V and 4 bases at J, with 16 bases between. This CDR3 is 15 amino acids long. CDR3 in amino acids: CASTRRGAGNEKLFF. The CDR3 region has the DNA TGTGCCAGCACCCGCCGGGGGGCTGGTAATGAAAAACTGTTTTTT.

This clonotype was picked up many times. The chain carries TRBV29-1 and TRBJ2-5, with D perhaps being TRBD1 or TRBD2 (5 bases each). Germline lookup yields CDR1 SQVTM and CDR2 ANQGSEA. The V end was cut by 8 bases, the J end by 5 bases, with 18 bases between. The CDR3 covers 13 residues. The CDR3 here is CSLQRGRRETQYF. The DNA for the CDR3 is TGCAGCCTACAGAGGGGACGGCGGGAGACCCAGTACTTC.

This clonotype was found a few times. V and J are TRBV4-1 and TRBJ2-7; TRBD2 aligns across 12 bases. The CDR3 is made up of 14 amino acids. V gave up 2 bases and J gave up 9 bases; unmatched junction bases: 5. Germline CDR1 reads MGHRA; CDR2 reads YSYEKL. The CDR3 bases are TGCGCCAGCAGCCAACCCGGACTAGCGGGGTCGCAGTACTTC. Protein product: CASSQPGLAGSQYF.

This clonotype was seen more than once but under ten times. The V gene is TRBV24-1, the J gene TRBJ2-5; TRBD2 might be the D (6 bases). The V and J ends lost 2 bases and 5 bases respectively, with 17 bases between them. The CDR3 sequence is 16 residues long. Germline lookup yields CDR1 KGHDR and CDR2 SFDVKD. This chain's CDR3 is CATSDSGSQSSETQYF. In DNA form, the CDR3 reads TGTGCCACCAGTGATTCCGGGAGTCAGTCGTCGGAGACCCAGTACTTC.

This clonotype has a count of ten or more. CDR3 amino acids: CSAPKQGFEAFF. Written as DNA, the CDR3 is TGCAGTGCTCCTAAACAGGGGTTTGAAGCTTTCTTT. J is TRBJ1-1 and V is TRBV20-1; 7 bases agree with TRBD1. The germline CDR1 and CDR2 sequences are DFQATT and SNEGSKA (reference sequence). V dropped 5 bases and J dropped 7; count of bases not matched to a gene: 7. The CDR3 has 12 amino acids.

The chain employs TRBV28 and TRBJ2-5; 12 bases are shared with TRBD2. Trimming at V came to 9 bases and at J to 3 bases, leaving 8 bases not matched to a gene. This CDR3 has 15 amino acids. Per the germline V gene, CDR1 is MDHEN and CDR2 is SYDVKM. CDR3 amino acids: CASTELAGGKETQYF. The CDR3 nucleotides are TGTGCCAGTACAGAACTAGCGGGGGGCAAAGAGACCCAGTACTTC.

The sample holds many counts of this clonotype. The chain employs TRBV29-1 and TRBJ2-7, with D possibly called TRBD1 or TRBD2 (5 bases each). The germline gives CDR1 SQVTM, CDR2 ANQGSEA. The CDR3 sequence is 13 residues long. V was pared by 1 base and J by 6 bases, with 13 bases between. CDR3 sequence reads: CSVEVDWGSEQYF. As DNA, the CDR3 is TGCAGCGTTGAAGTGGACTGGGGCTCCGAGCAGTACTTC.

The chain links TRBV20-1 to TRBJ2-7, with 8 bases lining up with TRBD1. V dropped 1 base and J dropped 3; count of bases not matched to a gene: 11. The CDR3 loop spans 16 amino acids. The germline gives CDR1 DFQATT, CDR2 SNEGSKA (reference sequence). CDR3 loop: CSARGWEARGHYEQYF. DNA for the CDR3: TGCAGTGCTAGAGGTTGGGAAGCCAGGGGGCACTACGAGCAGTACTTC.

The V call is TRBV11-3, the J call TRBJ2-2; D is unclear. Germline lookup yields CDR1 SGHNT and CDR2 YENEEA. The CDR3 loop spans 15 amino acids. The V end was cut by 5 bases, the J end by 2 bases, with 12 bases between. The CDR3 DNA follows: TGTGCCAGCAGCCCAATGATGCCCAACACCGGGGAGCTGTTTTTT. Amino acids: CASSPMMPNTGELFF.

This clonotype showed up many times. The chain combines TRBV12-3 or TRBV12-4 with TRBJ2-2; D remains unclear. The V gene lost 6 bases and the J gene lost 2 bases, with 7 bases spanning the gap. This CDR3 comprises 13 residues. The CDR3 here is CASSFGNTGELFF. CDR3 nucleotides: TGTGCCAGCAGCTTTGGTAACACCGGGGAGCTGTTTTTT.

There are a few counts of this clonotype. The chain is built from TRBV6-2 or TRBV6-3 and TRBJ2-7, with 7 bases that match TRBD1. The CDR3 totals 15 residues. CDR1 MNHEY and CDR2 SVGEGT come from the germline V gene. V gave up 6 bases and J gave up 9 bases; unmatched junction bases: 17. The CDR3 DNA follows: TGTGCCAGCAGCCCCGACAGGGAGACAGGAAAGAGGCAGTACTTC. Translated, it gives CASSPDRETGKRQYF.